Here is one T cell receptor (beta chain) with its context. This sample is drawn from a study of blood T cell repertoires in COVID-19. Looking at the study overall: The origin of the acute and convalescent COVID-19 samples was the United States, Italy and Spain. From T cells, B-cell-depleted T cells, or PBMCs came the material, which was cDNA or gDNA.

The authors' processing: Quantification of nucleated cells was approximated via reference gene primer amplification. The data were produced by immunoSEQ multiplex PCR, yet TCRdb's version contains in-frame clones alone and is incomplete. D and trimming come from the DNA, and the V and J calls and clone size come from that table. In the table there are some 93,000 clones, about 80% of which are singletons. Trimming pared 6 bases from V and 1 base from J, leaving 14 bases between. The CDR3 contains 15 residues. Germline CDR1 reads MNHNY; CDR2 reads SVGAGI (reference sequence). The V gene is TRBV6-6, the J gene TRBJ2-3, with D unresolved. Material for sequencing was peripheral blood. The receptor comes from a man between 65 and 79 years old with acute or convalescent COVID-19. CDR3 in DNA: TGTGCCAGCAGAGACCCCCGCCGGGGCACAGATACGCAGTATTTT. It translates to CASRDPRRGTDTQYF.